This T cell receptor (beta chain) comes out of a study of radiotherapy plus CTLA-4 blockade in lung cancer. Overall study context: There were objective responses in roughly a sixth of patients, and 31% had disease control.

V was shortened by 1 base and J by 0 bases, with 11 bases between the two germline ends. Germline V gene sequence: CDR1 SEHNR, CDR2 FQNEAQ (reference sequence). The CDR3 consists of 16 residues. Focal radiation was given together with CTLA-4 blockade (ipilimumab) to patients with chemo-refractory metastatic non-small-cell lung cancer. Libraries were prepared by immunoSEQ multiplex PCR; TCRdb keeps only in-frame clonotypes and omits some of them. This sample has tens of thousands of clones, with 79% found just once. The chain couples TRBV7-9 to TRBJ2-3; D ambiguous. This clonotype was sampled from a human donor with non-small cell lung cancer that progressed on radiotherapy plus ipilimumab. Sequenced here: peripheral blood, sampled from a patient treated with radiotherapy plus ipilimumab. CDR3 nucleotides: TGTGCCAGCAGCTTAGGGGCAGTTTCTAGCACAGATACGCAGTATTTT. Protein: CASSLGAVSSTDTQYF.